Listed here are 3 T cell receptor beta chains from one sample, sequenced in a study of T cell responses to AZD1222 COVID-19 vaccine. Libraries were prepared by immunoSEQ multiplex PCR; TCRdb keeps only in-frame clonotypes and omits some of them. Altogether roughly 81,000 clones are present, 80% to 90% being singletons, with the ten largest covering 16%. The sample here was peripheral blood, taken on day 0 of AZD1222 vaccination. These receptors were taken from an adult in good health.

This clone was detected only once. The CDR3 loop is CASRSLGEDTQYF. CDR3 sequence (DNA): TGTGCCAGCAGGTCCCTAGGGGAGGATACGCAGTATTTT. The chain recombines TRBV6-5 with TRBJ2-3; either TRBD1 or TRBD2 may supply D (5 bases each). V shed 6 bases and J shed 6 bases, with 13 bases lying between them. This CDR3 comprises 13 residues. The germline CDR1 and CDR2 sequences are MNHEY and SVGAGI.

This clone occurred a few times. The gene calls are TRBV27 and TRBJ1-2, with 8 positions matching TRBD1. This CDR3 spans 15 amino acids. J was trimmed by 2 bases and V by 5 bases; bases with no gene match: 7. Germline V lookup: CDR1 MNHEY, CDR2 SMNVEV (reference sequence). The CDR3, as DNA: TGTGCCAGCAGTGGATACAGGGGGGCCAACTATGGCTACACCTTC. It is translated as CASSGYRGANYGYTF.

The chain couples TRBV19 to TRBJ2-2, with D possibly matching TRBD2 (5 bases). Between the trimmed V and J ends, which lost 3 bases and 4 bases, there was a span of 9 bases. Germline CDR1 and CDR2: LNHDA and SQIVND (reference sequence). The CDR3 totals 14 residues. The CDR3 DNA reads as TGTGCCAGTAGTATTGCGGGCGGCACCGGGGAGCTGTTTTTT. It encodes CASSIAGGTGELFF.